This TCR beta chain was obtained from a study of blood T cell repertoires in COVID-19 (TCRdb year 2020). Regarding the complete study: The collaborator samples originated in the United States, Italy and Spain and spanned the acute and convalescent phases of COVID-19. The material from the prospective study consisted of cDNA or gDNA derived from T cells, B-cell-depleted T cells, or PBMCs. Subjects who had been exposed to COVID-19, were actively infected with it, or had recovered from it provided the deeply sampled blood TCRbeta repertoires that made up the dataset. A freely available public database, intended as a resource for researchers studying the immune response to SARS-CoV-2, is where the repertoires were released. Samples came from the ongoing ImmuneRACE study (first 160 participants) plus 1,254 subjects from 6 global collaborators. A de-identified subject ID, COVID-19 status, age in years and sex were almost always included in the sample metadata. Where available, HLA class I and class II types were obtained from metadata supplied by the sample provider rather than from assay-based typing.

Spanning cysteine to phenylalanine, the CDR3 consists of 14 amino acids. The read is trimmed to its CDR3 DNA, 42 bases read in frame from base 1. The germline V gene sets CDR1 to KGHDR and CDR2 to SFDVKD. Deletion took 4 bases off V and 0 bases off J, with a span of 6 bases between the germline ends. The immunoSEQ Assay, a bias-controlled multiplex PCR, was used to amplify TCRbeta CDR3 regions from genomic DNA. Concerning the study's data processing: Within the assay, amplification of reference gene primers was used to estimate how many nucleated cells each sample contained. To quantify the absolute abundance of each unique TCRbeta CDR3 rearrangement, sequence reads were collapsed and filtered. For each sample, productive Simpson clonality was calculated as the square root of Simpson's diversity index across productive rearrangements. Not all clones reach the TCRdb copy of this immuneACCESS table, which keeps in-frame sequences only. Checked studies attribute under half of the gap to unresolved V genes and leave the rest unexplained. The V and J calls and clone size were taken over from that table, and D and trimming were inferred from the DNA. In this sample the table shows more than 150,000 clones, roughly 74% of which occur a single time. The ten biggest clones cover about 14% of the sample.

This clone was seen a single time. Its antigen target is currently unknown. The sample holds no much larger clone one base away, and base qualities are not on file. What the authors observed across the whole study: Clinical and demographic metadata were provided uncurated, with the amount varying by source and participant.

The collaborating institutions used their own protocols to collect whole blood in K2EDTA tubes. For TCRbeta analysis, collaborators shipped samples in one of three forms: frozen whole blood, isolated PBMCs, or DNA extracted from either of those sample types. The receptor chain draws on TRBV24-1 and TRBJ1-5; TRBD1 might be the D gene, on 5 matching bases. The sequenced sample consisted of peripheral blood. This clonotype was sampled from a woman older than 75 with acute or convalescent COVID-19. The CDR3 corresponds to CATSEGASNQPQHF. The nucleotide sequence reads as follows: TGTGCCACCAGTGAAGGGGCTAGCAATCAGCCCCAGCATTTT.